Included here is one T cell receptor beta chain sequence, with context. This sample was included in a study of blood T cell repertoires in COVID-19. The germline V gene encodes CDR1 KGHSH and CDR2 LQKENI. V lost 2 bases, J lost 8 bases, and 10 bases lay in between. The CDR3 extends over 13 amino acids. Clones were read by immunoSEQ multiplex PCR, and TCRdb kept only the in-frame ones, dropping some. The sample yields some 80,000 clones, approximately 90% seen once. Sequencing was performed on peripheral blood. This sequence was found in a woman of 80 years or more with acute or convalescent COVID-19. This sequence joins TRBV18 and TRBJ2-4, with D tentatively TRBD1 (5 bases). CDR3 sequence: CASSPRQGDIQYF. In nucleotides, the CDR3 is TGTGCCAGCTCACCAAGGCAGGGCGACATTCAGTACTTC.